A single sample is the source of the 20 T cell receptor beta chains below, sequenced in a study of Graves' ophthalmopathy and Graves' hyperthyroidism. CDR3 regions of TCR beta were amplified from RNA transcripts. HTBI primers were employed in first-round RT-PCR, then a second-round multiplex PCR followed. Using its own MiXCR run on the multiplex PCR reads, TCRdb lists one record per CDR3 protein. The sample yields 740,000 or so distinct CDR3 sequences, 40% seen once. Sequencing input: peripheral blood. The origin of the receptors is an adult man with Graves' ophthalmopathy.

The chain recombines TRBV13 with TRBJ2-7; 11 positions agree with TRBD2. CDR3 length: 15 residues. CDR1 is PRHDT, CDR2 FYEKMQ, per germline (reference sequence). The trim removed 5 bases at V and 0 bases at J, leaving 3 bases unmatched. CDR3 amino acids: CASSAGLADSYEQYF. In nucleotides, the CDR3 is TGTGCCAGCAGCGCGGGACTAGCGGACTCCTACGAGCAGTACTTC.

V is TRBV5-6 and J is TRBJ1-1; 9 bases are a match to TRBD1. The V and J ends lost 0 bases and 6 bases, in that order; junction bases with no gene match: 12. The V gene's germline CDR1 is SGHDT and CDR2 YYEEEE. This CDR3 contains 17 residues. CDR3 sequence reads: CASSLAGGQGVSAEAFF. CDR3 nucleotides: TGTGCCAGCAGCTTGGCCGGGGGACAGGGTGTCTCGGCTGAAGCTTTCTTT.

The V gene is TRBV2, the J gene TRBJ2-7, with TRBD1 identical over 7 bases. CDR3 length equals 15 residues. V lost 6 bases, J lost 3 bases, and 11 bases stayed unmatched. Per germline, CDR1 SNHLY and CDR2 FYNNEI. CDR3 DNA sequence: TGTGCCAGCAGCGTAGGGTTAGGGGGCATCTACGAGCAGTACTTC. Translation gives CASSVGLGGIYEQYF.

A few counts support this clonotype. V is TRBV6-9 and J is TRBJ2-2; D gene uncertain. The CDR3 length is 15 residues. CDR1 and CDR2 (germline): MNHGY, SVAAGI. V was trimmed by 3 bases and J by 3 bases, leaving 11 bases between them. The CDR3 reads CASSYSKRHTGELFF. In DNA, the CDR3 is TGTGCCAGCAGTTACTCGAAGAGACACACCGGGGAGCTGTTTTTT.

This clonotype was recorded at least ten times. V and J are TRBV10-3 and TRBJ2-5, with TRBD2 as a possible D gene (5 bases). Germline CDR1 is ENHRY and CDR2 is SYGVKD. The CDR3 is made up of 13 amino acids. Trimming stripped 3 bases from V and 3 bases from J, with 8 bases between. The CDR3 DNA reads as TGTGCCATCAGTGAATCCGGGGAAGAGACCCAGTACTTC. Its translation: CAISESGEETQYF.

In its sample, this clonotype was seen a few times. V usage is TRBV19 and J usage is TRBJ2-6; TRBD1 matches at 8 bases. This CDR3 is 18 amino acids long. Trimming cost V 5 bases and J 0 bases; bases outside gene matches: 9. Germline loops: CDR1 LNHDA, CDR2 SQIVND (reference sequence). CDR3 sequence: CASSLLGQAISGANVLTF. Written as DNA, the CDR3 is TGTGCCAGTAGTCTCCTGGGACAGGCGATCTCTGGGGCCAACGTCCTGACTTTC.

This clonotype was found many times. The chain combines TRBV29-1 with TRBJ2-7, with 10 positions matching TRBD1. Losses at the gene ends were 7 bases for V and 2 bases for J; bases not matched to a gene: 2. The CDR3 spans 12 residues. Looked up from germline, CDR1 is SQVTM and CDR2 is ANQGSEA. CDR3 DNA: TGCAGCGGCGGACAGGGGGCCTACGAGCAGTACTTC. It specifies CSGGQGAYEQYF.

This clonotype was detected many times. CDR3 DNA: TGCAGCGTTGTGTTGGCAGGCAGCTCCTACGAGCAGTACTTC. Its protein product is CSVVLAGSSYEQYF. The chain joins TRBV29-1 to TRBJ2-7; D is ambiguous. Looked up from germline, CDR1 is SQVTM and CDR2 is ANQGSEA. The CDR3 sequence is 14 residues long. V shed 4 bases and J shed 0 bases, with 13 bases lying between them.

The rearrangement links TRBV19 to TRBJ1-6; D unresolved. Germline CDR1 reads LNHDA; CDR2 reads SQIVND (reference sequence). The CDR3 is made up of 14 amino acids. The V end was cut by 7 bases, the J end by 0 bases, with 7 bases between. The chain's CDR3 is CASNDNSYNSPLHF. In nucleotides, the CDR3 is TGTGCCAGTAATGACAACTCCTATAATTCACCCCTCCACTTT.

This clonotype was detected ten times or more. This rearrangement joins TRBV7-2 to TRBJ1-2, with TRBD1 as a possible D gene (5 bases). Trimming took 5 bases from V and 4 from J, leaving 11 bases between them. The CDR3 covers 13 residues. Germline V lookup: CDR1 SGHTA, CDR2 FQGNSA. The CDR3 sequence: CASSDSPPYGYTF. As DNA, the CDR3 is TGTGCCAGCAGCGACAGCCCCCCCTATGGCTACACCTTC. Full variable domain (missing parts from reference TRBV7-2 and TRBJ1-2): GAGVSQSPSNKVTEKGKDVELRCDPISGHTALYWYRQSLGQGLEFLIYFQGNSAPDKSGLPSDRFSAERTGGSVSTLTIQRTQQEDSAVYLCASSDSPPYGYTFGSGTRLTVV.

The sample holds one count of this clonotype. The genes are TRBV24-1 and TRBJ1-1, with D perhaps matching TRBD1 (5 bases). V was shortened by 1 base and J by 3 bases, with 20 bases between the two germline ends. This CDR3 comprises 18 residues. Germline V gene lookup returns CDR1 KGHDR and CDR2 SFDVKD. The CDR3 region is CATSDLGQGMEGYTEAFF. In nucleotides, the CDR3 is TGTGCCACCAGTGATTTAGGGCAGGGAATGGAGGGCTACACTGAAGCTTTCTTT.

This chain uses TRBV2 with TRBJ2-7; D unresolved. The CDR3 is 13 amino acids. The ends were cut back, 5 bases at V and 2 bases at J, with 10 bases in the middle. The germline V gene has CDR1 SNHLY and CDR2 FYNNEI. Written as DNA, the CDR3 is TGTGCCAGCAGTTACCCCCAGGCCTACGAGCAGTACTTC. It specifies CASSYPQAYEQYF.

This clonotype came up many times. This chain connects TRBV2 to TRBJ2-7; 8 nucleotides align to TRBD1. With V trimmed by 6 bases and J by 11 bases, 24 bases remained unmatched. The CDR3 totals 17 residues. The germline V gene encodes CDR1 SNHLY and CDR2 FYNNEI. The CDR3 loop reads CASRETWDRRNYVHEYF. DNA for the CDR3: TGTGCCAGCAGAGAAACGTGGGACAGGAGGAATTATGTCCACGAGTACTTC.

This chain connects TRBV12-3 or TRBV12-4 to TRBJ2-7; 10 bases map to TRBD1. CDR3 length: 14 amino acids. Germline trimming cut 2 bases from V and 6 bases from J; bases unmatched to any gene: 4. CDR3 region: CASSLSGTGVEQYV. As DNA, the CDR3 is TGTGCCAGCAGTTTAAGCGGGACAGGGGTCGAGCAGTACGTC.

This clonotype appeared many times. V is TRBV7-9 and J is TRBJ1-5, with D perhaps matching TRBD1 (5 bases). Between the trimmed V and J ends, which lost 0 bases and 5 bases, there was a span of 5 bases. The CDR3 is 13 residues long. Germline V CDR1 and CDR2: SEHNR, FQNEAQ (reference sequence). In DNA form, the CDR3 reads TGTGCCAGCAGCTTAGCAGGGGATCAGCCCCAGCATTTT. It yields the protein CASSLAGDQPQHF.

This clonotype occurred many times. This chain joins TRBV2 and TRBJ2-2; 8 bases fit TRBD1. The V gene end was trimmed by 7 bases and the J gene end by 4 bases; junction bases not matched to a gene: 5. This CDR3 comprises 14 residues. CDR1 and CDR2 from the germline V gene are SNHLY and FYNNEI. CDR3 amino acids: CASKDRVTTGELFF. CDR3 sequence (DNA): TGTGCCAGCAAGGACAGGGTTACCACCGGGGAGCTGTTTTTT. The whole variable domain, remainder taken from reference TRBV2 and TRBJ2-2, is EPEVTQTPSHQVTQMGQEVILRCVPISNHLYFYWYRQILGQKVEFLVSFYNNEISEKSEIFDDQFSVERPDGSNFTLKIRSTKLEDSAMYFCASKDRVTTGELFFGEGSRLTVL.

The CDR3 protein is CASSPDSVTEAFF. DNA of the CDR3: TGTGCCAGCTCACCAGACAGCGTGACTGAAGCTTTCTTT. The V call is TRBV10-3, the J call TRBJ1-1; D is perhaps TRBD1 (5 bases). The CDR3 runs 13 residues. V lost 10 bases, J lost 5 bases, and 17 bases lay in between. Germline assignment: CDR1 ENHRY and CDR2 SYGVKD.

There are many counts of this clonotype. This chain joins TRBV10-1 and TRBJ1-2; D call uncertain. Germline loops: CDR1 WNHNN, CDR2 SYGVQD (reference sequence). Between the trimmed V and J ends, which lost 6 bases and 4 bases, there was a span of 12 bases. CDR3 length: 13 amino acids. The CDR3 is CASSPTSSYGYTF. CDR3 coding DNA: TGCGCCAGCAGCCCGACATCGAGCTATGGCTACACCTTC.

CDR3 loop: CASSGGTGEAFF. CDR3 sequence (DNA): TGTGCCAGCAGTGGGGGGACAGGGGAAGCTTTCTTT. The rearrangement links TRBV2 to TRBJ1-1, with 9 nucleotides matching TRBD1. The J segment lost 8 bases and the V segment lost 4 bases, leaving 2 bases of the junction unmatched. This CDR3 region has 12 residues. Germline CDR1 is SNHLY and CDR2 is FYNNEI.

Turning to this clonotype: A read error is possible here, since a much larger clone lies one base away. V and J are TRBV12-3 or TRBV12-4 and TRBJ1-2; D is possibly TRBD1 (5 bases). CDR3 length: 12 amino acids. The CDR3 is CASRAGNYGFTF. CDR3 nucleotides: TGTGCCAGCAGGGCAGGGAACTATGGCTTCACCTTC.